The 23 T cell receptor beta chains listed next were all sequenced from one sample in a study of glioma-infiltrating T cells after dendritic cell vaccination. TCRdb keeps only in-frame clones here, not all; method: immunoSEQ multiplex PCR. The sample holds under 130,000 clones; around 87% are singletons and the top ten take 2.5% to 3%. The sample's time point: after dendritic cell vaccination, including at tumor progression/relapse. The sequenced sample was blood, obtained after dendritic cell vaccination. Every receptor here comes from a human donor with glioblastoma.

This clone was found once. The J gene is TRBJ2-1, the V gene TRBV6-1; tentatively, D is TRBD2 (6 bases). Germline-derived CDR1 and CDR2 are MNHNS and SASEGT. V was trimmed by 5 bases and J by 10 bases, leaving 15 bases between them. The CDR3 has 13 residues. CDR3 bases: TGTGCCAGCAGTATGCGACGGGCGGGGGAGCAGTTCTTC. This sequence encodes CASSMRRAGEQFF.

In its sample, this clone was seen once. The chain is built from TRBV11-3 and TRBJ2-2; 14 bases are a match to TRBD2. This CDR3 comprises 17 residues. The junction had 3 bases not matched to a gene; V was cut back by 0 bases and J by 6 bases. Germline CDR1 is SGHNT and CDR2 is YENEEA. CDR3 region: CASSLDRGLAGAGELFF. The CDR3 DNA sequence: TGTGCCAGCAGCTTAGATCGGGGACTAGCGGGAGCCGGGGAGCTGTTTTTT.

CDR3 amino acids: CASSPGGLNTEAFF. In DNA form, the CDR3 reads TGTGCCAGCAGCCCAGGGGGCCTGAACACTGAAGCTTTCTTT. The chain uses TRBV7-9 and TRBJ1-1; 8 bases are a match to TRBD1. Germline CDR1 and CDR2: SEHNR and FQNEAQ (reference sequence). The CDR3 covers 14 residues. With 5 bases clipped from V and 0 bases from J, the junction kept 2 bases outside the gene matches.

The rearrangement uses TRBV6-5 and TRBJ1-5, with D possibly TRBD1 on 6 matching bases. Trimming took off 2 bases at V and 5 bases at J, with 10 bases between the two ends. CDR1 and CDR2 (germline): MNHEY, SVGAGI. This CDR3 spans 14 amino acids. The CDR3 coding sequence is TGTGCCAGCAGTTACCGAGGGGGATATCAGCCCCAGCATTTT. It yields the protein CASSYRGGYQPQHF.

This clone came up once. This rearrangement joins TRBV19 to TRBJ2-7, with D maybe TRBD2 (6 bases). The CDR3 length is 12 residues. Germline V lookup: CDR1 LNHDA, CDR2 SQIVND (reference sequence). Trimming removed 4 bases from V and 4 bases from J, with 8 bases in between. CDR3 protein: CASSTGGYEQYF. The CDR3 coding sequence is TGTGCCAGTAGTACTGGGGGGTACGAGCAGTACTTC.

CDR3 DNA: TGTGCCTGGGGACAGGGAGGAGGCTATGGCTACACCTTC. Its protein is CAWGQGGGYGYTF. V and J are TRBV30 and TRBJ1-2; 8 bases align to TRBD1. The trim removed 5 bases at V and 4 bases at J, leaving 6 bases unmatched. The CDR3 is 13 residues long. CDR1 is GTSNPN and CDR2 is SVGIG in the germline V gene (reference sequence).

The V and J genes are TRBV7-6 and TRBJ1-1; D gene ambiguous. Per germline, CDR1 SGHVS and CDR2 FNYEAQ. The germline V and J ends were trimmed by 4 bases and 5 bases, with 11 bases remaining between them. This CDR3 comprises 13 residues. This CDR3 is CASSYAPGTEAFF. The CDR3 DNA reads TGTGCCAGCAGCTACGCCCCGGGAACTGAAGCTTTCTTT. Together with reference TRBV7-6 and TRBJ1-1, the CDR3 gives the full variable domain: GAGVSQSPRYKVTKRGQDVALRCDPISGHVSLYWYRQALGQGPEFLTYFNYEAQQDKSGLPNDRFSAERPEGSISTLTIQRTEQRDSAMYRCASSYAPGTEAFFGQGTRLTVV.

This clone was seen just once. V usage is TRBV30 and J usage is TRBJ2-5; unclear D gene. Germline CDR1 and CDR2: GTSNPN and SVGIG (reference sequence). This CDR3 spans 11 amino acids. Trimming took off 5 bases at V and 5 bases at J, with 9 bases between the two ends. The CDR3 loop reads CAWGLRETQYF. The CDR3 DNA follows: TGTGCCTGGGGGCTTCGGGAGACCCAGTACTTC.

This chain connects TRBV12-5 to TRBJ1-6, with 9 bases fitting TRBD1. This CDR3 has 15 amino acids. Germline V gene sequence: CDR1 LGHNT, CDR2 FRNRAP. Trimming at V came to 1 base and at J to 7 bases, leaving 2 bases not matched to a gene. The CDR3 here is CASGLGDRVNSPLHF. The CDR3 bases are TGTGCTAGTGGTTTGGGGGACAGGGTGAATTCACCCCTCCACTTT.

The chain employs TRBV6-5 and TRBJ1-3, with D possibly TRBD1 on 5 matching bases. Trimming shortened V by 2 bases and J by 2 bases, and 7 bases separated the two germline ends. The CDR3 has 14 residues. Germline V gives CDR1 MNHEY, CDR2 SVGAGI. CDR3 nucleotide sequence: TGTGCCAGCAGTTACGGCAGGGCTGGAAACACCATATATTTT. Protein sequence: CASSYGRAGNTIYF.

The chain is built from TRBV10-2 and TRBJ1-6; maybe TRBD1 (5 bases). The germline V gene encodes CDR1 WSHSY and CDR2 SAAADI. Trimming shortened V by 6 bases and J by 7 bases, and 16 bases separated the two germline ends. The CDR3 has 15 residues. CDR3 sequence reads: CASSPQGLGNSPLHF. The DNA for the CDR3 is TGCGCCAGCAGCCCCCAGGGTTTAGGGAATTCACCCCTCCACTTT.

The chain links TRBV29-1 to TRBJ2-7, with 7 bases matching TRBD2. The CDR3 covers 14 residues. Trimming took 4 bases from V and 3 from J; bases not matched to a gene: 9. CDR1 and CDR2 (germline): SQVTM, ANQGSEA. The CDR3 protein is CSVAQGGRVYEQYF. CDR3 bases: TGCAGCGTTGCCCAAGGCGGGAGAGTCTACGAGCAGTACTTC.

V gene TRBV7-8 combines with J gene TRBJ1-2; D is possibly TRBD1 (6 bases). In germline, CDR1 is SGHVS, CDR2 FQNEAQ. Trimming shortened V by 5 bases and J by 2 bases, and 15 bases separated the two germline ends. There are 15 residues in the CDR3. The chain's CDR3 is CASSGTGTPNYGYTF. The CDR3 nucleotides read TGTGCCAGCAGCGGCACCGGGACACCGAACTATGGCTACACCTTC.

This chain uses TRBV11-3 with TRBJ2-7, with TRBD2 as a possible D gene (6 bases). The germline V gene has CDR1 SGHNT and CDR2 YENEEA. With 5 bases removed from V and 4 bases from J, the gap between germline ends came to 15 bases. The CDR3 totals 14 residues. This chain's CDR3 is CASSRLGEEYEQYF. The CDR3, as DNA: TGTGCCAGCAGCCGGCTCGGGGAGGAGTACGAGCAGTACTTC.

The rearrangement links TRBV5-1 to TRBJ2-7, with D possibly matching TRBD2 (5 bases). Germline V gives CDR1 SGHRS, CDR2 YFSETQ. Trimming shortened V by 1 base and J by 1 base, and 15 bases separated the two germline ends. The CDR3 runs 16 residues. CDR3 nucleotide sequence: TGCGCCAGCAGCTTGCGAGGAGGCGACGGGTCCTACGAGCAGTACTTC. Amino acids: CASSLRGGDGSYEQYF.

The chain combines TRBV9 with TRBJ2-3, with 7 nucleotides matching TRBD1. This CDR3 comprises 15 residues. V trimming: 5 bases; J trimming: 2 bases; junction bases outside the gene matches: 8. Germline values: CDR1 SGDLS, CDR2 YYNGEE. Written as DNA, the CDR3 is TGTGCCAGCAGGGCTTCCGGGACAGACACAGATACGCAGTATTTT. It yields the protein CASRASGTDTDTQYF.

V gene TRBV5-1 combines with J gene TRBJ2-3; TRBD2 might be the D (5 bases). Germline V gene data show CDR1 as SGHRS and CDR2 as YFSETQ. The CDR3 covers 15 residues. The V and J ends lost 0 bases and 4 bases respectively, with 12 bases between them. The CDR3, as DNA: TGCGCCAGCAGCTTGGAGCCGGTCGGGGCAGATACGCAGTATTTT. This gives the protein CASSLEPVGADTQYF.

CDR3 sequence: CATSRDRYEQFF. For the CDR3, the DNA is TGTGCCACCAGCAGAGACCGGTACGAGCAGTTCTTC. The chain has TRBV15 and TRBJ2-1; D not certain. Trimming shortened V by 0 bases and J by 10 bases, and 7 bases separated the two germline ends. Per the germline V gene, CDR1 is LNHNV and CDR2 is YYDKDF (reference sequence). The CDR3 covers 12 residues.

V is TRBV10-3 and J is TRBJ1-2; D is unresolved. Germline V CDR1 and CDR2: ENHRY, SYGVKD. V lost 0 bases and J lost 4, with 9 bases in between. The CDR3 is made up of 14 amino acids. In DNA, the CDR3 is TGTGCCATCAGTGAGTCGACTGACGTCTATGGCTACACCTTC. Protein product: CAISESTDVYGYTF.

J is TRBJ1-4 and V is TRBV7-9, with unresolved D. The CDR3 extends over 15 amino acids. Germline V gene lookup returns CDR1 SEHNR and CDR2 FQNEAQ (reference sequence). V gave up 1 base and J gave up 4 bases, with 10 bases separating them. The CDR3 is CASSLGSVGNEKLFF. The CDR3 bases are TGTGCCAGCAGCTTAGGAAGTGTCGGTAATGAAAAACTGTTTTTT.

This chain joins TRBV18 and TRBJ2-2, with 12 bases identical to TRBD2. The germline CDR1 and CDR2 sequences are KGHSH and LQKENI. The J segment lost 4 bases and the V segment lost 3 bases, leaving 12 bases of the junction unmatched. This CDR3 is built from 19 residues. The CDR3 loop is CASSPFMTSGSGGTGELFF. The CDR3 DNA reads as TGTGCCAGCTCACCTTTCATGACTAGCGGGAGCGGTGGCACCGGGGAGCTGTTTTTT. The variable domain in full, completed from reference TRBV18 and TRBJ2-2, reads NAGVMQNPRHLVRRRGQEARLRCSPMKGHSHVYWYRQLPEEGLKFMVYLQKENIIDESGMPKERFSAEFPKEGPSILRIQQVVRGDSAAYFCASSPFMTSGSGGTGELFFGEGSRLTVL.

This chain uses TRBV13 with TRBJ2-5, with D unclear. Per the germline V gene, CDR1 is PRHDT and CDR2 is FYEKMQ (reference sequence). The V end was cut by 0 bases, the J end by 4 bases, with 12 bases between. This CDR3 is built from 15 residues. The chain's CDR3 is CASSLGRLPPETQYF. CDR3 DNA: TGTGCCAGCAGCTTAGGTCGACTGCCTCCAGAGACCCAGTACTTC.

The chain is built from TRBV7-9 and TRBJ2-2, with 7 bases fitting TRBD2. The CDR3 is made up of 15 amino acids. Looked up from germline, CDR1 is SEHNR and CDR2 is FQNEAQ (reference sequence). Trimming removed 2 bases from V and 7 bases from J; junction bases left unmatched: 7. CDR3 DNA: TGTGCCAGCAGCTTAAAAAAGCGGGGCAGCGGGGAGCTGTTTTTT. Translating it yields CASSLKKRGSGELFF.